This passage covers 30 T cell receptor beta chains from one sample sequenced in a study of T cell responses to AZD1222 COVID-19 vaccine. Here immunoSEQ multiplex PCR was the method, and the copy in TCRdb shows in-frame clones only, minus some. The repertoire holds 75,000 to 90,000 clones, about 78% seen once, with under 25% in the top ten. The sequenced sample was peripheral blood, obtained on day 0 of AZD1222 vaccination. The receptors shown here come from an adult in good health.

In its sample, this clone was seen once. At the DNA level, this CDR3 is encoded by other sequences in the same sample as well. The CDR3 protein is CASSVTGTYGYTF. CDR3 bases: TGTGCCAGTAGTGTAACGGGGACCTATGGCTACACCTTC. This sequence joins TRBV19 and TRBJ1-2; D perhaps matches TRBD1 (5 bases). The CDR3 is made up of 13 amino acids. V was shortened by 5 bases and J by 4 bases, with 11 bases between the two germline ends. Germline V gene data show CDR1 as LNHDA and CDR2 as SQIVND (reference sequence).

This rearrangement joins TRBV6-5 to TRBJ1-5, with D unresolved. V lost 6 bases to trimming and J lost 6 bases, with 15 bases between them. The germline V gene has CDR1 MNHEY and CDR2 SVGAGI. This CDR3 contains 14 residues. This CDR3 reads CASRVDPRVQPQHF. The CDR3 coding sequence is TGTGCCAGCAGGGTAGACCCGAGGGTTCAGCCCCAGCATTTT.

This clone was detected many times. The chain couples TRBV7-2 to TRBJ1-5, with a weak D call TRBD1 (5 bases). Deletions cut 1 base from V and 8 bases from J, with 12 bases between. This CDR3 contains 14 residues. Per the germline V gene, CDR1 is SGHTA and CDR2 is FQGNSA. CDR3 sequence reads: CASSLGGVNKPQHF. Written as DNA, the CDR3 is TGTGCCAGCAGCTTAGGAGGGGTTAATAAGCCCCAGCATTTT.

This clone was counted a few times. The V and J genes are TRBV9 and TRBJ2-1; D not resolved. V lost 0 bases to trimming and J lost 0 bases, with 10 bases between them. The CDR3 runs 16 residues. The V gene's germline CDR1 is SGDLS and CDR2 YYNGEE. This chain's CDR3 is CASSVGVSSSYNEQFF. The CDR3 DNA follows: TGTGCCAGCAGCGTAGGGGTTTCCTCCTCCTACAATGAGCAGTTCTTC.

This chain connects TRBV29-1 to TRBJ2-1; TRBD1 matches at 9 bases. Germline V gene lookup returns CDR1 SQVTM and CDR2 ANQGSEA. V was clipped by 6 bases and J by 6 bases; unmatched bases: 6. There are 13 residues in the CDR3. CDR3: CSVCGTGRNEQFF. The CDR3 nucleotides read TGCAGCGTGTGCGGGACAGGGCGCAATGAGCAGTTCTTC.

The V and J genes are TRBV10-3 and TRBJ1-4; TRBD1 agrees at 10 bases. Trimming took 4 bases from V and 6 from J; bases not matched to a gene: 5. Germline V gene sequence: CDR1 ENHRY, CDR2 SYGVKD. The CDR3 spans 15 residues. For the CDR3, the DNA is TGTGCCATCAGTGCGGGACAGGGGAAGGATGAAAAACTGTTTTTT. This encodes CAISAGQGKDEKLFF.

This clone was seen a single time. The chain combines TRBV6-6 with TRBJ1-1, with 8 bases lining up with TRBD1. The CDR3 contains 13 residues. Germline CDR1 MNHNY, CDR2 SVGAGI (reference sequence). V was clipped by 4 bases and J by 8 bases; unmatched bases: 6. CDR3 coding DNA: TGTGCCAGCAGTTGGAACAGGGGGACGGAAGCTTTCTTT. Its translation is CASSWNRGTEAFF.

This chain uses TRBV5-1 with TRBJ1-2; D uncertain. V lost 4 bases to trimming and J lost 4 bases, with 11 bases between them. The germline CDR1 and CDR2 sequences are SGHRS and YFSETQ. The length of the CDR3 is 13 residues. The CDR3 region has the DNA TGCGCCAGCAGCCCGGAGGTGGCCTATGGCTACACCTTC. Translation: CASSPEVAYGYTF.

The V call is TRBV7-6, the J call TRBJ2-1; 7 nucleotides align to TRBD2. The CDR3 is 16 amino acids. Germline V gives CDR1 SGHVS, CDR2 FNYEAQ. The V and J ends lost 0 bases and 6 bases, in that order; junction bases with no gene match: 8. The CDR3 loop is CASSLAQAGVSNEQFF. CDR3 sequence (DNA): TGTGCCAGCAGCTTAGCCCAGGCGGGAGTTTCCAATGAGCAGTTCTTC.

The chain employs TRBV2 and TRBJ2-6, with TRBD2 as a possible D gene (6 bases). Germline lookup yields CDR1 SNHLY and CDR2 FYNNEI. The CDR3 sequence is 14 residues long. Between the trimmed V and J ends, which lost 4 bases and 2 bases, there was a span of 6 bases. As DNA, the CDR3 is TGTGCCAGCAGTGGGGGGGCTGGGGCCAACGTCCTGACTTTC. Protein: CASSGGAGANVLTF.

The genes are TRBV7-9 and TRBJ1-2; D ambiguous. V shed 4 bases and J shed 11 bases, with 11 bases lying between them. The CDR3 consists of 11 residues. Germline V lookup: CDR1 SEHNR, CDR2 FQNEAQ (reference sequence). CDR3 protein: CASSSSDPYTF. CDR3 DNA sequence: TGTGCCAGCAGCTCCAGTGACCCGTACACCTTC.

The CDR3 spells CASSLSDSQPQHF. CDR3 in DNA: TGTGCCAGCAGTTTATCGGACAGCCAGCCCCAGCATTTT. The chain employs TRBV27 and TRBJ1-5; a possible D gene is TRBD1 (6 bases). The CDR3 runs 13 residues. Germline V gene lookup returns CDR1 MNHEY and CDR2 SMNVEV (reference sequence). V shed 0 bases and J shed 7 bases, with 7 bases lying between them.

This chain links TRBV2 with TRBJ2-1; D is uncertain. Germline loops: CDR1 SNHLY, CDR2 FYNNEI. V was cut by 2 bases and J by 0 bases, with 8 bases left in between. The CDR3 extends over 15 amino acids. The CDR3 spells CASSELVSSYNEQFF. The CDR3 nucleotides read TGTGCCAGCAGTGAACTGGTGAGCTCCTACAATGAGCAGTTCTTC.

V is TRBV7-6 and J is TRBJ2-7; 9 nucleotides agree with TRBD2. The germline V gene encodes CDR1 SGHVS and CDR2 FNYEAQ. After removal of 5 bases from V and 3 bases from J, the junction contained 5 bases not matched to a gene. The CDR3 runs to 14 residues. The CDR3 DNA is TGTGCCAGCAGCCTCGGGACTAGCCGCTACGAGCAGTACTTC. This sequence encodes CASSLGTSRYEQYF.

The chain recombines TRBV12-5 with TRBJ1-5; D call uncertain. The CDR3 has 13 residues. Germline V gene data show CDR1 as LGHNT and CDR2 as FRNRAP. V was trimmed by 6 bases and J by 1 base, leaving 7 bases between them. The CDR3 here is CASGSTSNQPQHF. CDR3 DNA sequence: TGTGCTAGTGGCTCGACAAGCAATCAGCCCCAGCATTTT.

The CDR3 here is CASSPSGRGVGEKLFF. Written as DNA, the CDR3 is TGTGCCAGCTCACCAAGTGGCCGAGGCGTGGGTGAAAAACTGTTTTTT. The chain links TRBV18 to TRBJ1-4, with D uncertain. Germline V CDR1 and CDR2: KGHSH, LQKENI. V was pared by 2 bases and J by 7 bases, with 17 bases between. The CDR3 length is 16 residues.

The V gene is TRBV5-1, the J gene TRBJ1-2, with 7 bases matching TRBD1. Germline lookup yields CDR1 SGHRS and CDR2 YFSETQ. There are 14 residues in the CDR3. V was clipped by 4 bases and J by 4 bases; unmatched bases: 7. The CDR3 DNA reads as TGCGCCAGCAGCCCGGGACAGCTCGCCTATGGCTACACCTTC. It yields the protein CASSPGQLAYGYTF.

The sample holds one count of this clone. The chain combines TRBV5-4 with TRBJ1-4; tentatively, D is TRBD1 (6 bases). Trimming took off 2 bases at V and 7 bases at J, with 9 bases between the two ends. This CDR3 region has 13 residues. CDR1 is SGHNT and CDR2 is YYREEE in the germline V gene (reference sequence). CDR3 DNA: TGTGCCAGCAGCTTAATGGACAGTGAAAAACTGTTTTTT. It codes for CASSLMDSEKLFF.

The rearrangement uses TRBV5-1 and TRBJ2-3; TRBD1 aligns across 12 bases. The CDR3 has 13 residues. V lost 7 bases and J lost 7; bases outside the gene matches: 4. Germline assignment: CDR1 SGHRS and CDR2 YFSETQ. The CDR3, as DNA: TGCGCCAGCGGGACAGGGGGCGTAAATACGCAGTATTTT. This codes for CASGTGGVNTQYF. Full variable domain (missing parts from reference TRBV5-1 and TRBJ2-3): KAGVTQTPRYLIKTRGQQVTLSCSPISGHRSVSWYQQTPGQGLQFLFEYFSETQRNKGNFPGRFSGRQFSNSRSEMNVSTLELGDSALYLCASGTGGVNTQYFGPGTRLTVL.

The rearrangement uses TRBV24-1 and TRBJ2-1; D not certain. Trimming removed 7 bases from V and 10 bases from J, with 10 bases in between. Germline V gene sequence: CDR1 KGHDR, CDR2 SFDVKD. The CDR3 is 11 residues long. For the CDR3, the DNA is TGTGCCACCAGGAGTCGTGAGGAGCAGTTCTTC. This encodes CATRSREEQFF.

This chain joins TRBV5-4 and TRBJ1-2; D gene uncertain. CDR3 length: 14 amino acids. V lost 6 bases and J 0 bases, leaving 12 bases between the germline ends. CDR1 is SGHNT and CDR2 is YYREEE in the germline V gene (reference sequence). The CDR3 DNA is TGTGCCAGCAAAGGACCCGCAGCTAACTATGGCTACACCTTC. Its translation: CASKGPAANYGYTF.

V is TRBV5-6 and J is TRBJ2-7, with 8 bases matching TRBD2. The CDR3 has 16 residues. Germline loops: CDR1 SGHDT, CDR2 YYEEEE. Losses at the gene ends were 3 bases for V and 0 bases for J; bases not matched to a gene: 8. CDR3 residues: CASSYRLAIPSYEQYF. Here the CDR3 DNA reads TGTGCCAGCAGCTACCGACTAGCGATCCCCTCCTACGAGCAGTACTTC.

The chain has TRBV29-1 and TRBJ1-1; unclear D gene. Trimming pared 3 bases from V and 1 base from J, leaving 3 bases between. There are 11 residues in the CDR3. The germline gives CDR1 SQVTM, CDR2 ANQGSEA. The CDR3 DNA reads TGCAGCGTTGACGGGAACACTGAAGCTTTCTTT. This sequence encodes CSVDGNTEAFF.

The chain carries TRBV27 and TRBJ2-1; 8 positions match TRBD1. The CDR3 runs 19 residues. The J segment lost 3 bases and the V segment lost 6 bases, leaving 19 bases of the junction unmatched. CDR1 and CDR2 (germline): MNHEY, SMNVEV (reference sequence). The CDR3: CASSRIRATGEFLYNEQFF. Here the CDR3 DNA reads TGTGCCAGCAGCCGAATTAGGGCGACAGGGGAATTCCTCTACAATGAGCAGTTCTTC.

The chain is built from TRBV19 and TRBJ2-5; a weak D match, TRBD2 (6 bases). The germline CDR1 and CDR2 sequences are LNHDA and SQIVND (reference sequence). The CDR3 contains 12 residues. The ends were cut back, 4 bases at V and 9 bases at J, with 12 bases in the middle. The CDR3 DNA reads TGTGCCAGTAGTACGGGAGAGTCGGCCCAGTACTTC. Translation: CASSTGESAQYF.

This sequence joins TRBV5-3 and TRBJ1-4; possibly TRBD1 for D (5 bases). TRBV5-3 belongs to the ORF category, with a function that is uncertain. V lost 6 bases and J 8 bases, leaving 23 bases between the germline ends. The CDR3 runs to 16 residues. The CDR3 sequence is CARNRRKDTGGEKLFF. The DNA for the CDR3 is TGTGCCAGAAACCGGAGGAAGGACACAGGCGGGGAAAAACTGTTTTTT.

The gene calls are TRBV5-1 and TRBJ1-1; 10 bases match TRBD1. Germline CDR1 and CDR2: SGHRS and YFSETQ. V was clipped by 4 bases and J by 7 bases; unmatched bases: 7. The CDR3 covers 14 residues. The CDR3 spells CASSTGTGVGEAFF. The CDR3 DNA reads TGCGCCAGCAGCACCGGGACAGGGGTCGGTGAAGCTTTCTTT.

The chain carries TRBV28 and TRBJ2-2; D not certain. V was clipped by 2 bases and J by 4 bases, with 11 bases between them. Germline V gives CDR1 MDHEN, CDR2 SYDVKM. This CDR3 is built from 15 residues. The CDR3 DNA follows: TGTGCCAGCAGTTTACCCTTGACCCTCACCGGGGAGCTGTTTTTT. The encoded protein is CASSLPLTLTGELFF.

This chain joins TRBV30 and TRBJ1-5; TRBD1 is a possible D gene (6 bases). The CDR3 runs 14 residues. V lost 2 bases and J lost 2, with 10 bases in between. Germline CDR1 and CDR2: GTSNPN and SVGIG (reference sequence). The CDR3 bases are TGTGCCTGGAGTAAGGGGGGGGGCAATCAGCCCCAGCATTTT. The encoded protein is CAWSKGGGNQPQHF. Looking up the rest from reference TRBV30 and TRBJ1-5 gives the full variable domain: SQTIHQWPATLVQPVGSPLSLECTVEGTSNPNLYWYRQAAGRGLQLLFYSVGIGQISSEVPQNLSASRPQDRQFILSSKKLLLSDSGFYLCAWSKGGGNQPQHFGDGTRLSIL.

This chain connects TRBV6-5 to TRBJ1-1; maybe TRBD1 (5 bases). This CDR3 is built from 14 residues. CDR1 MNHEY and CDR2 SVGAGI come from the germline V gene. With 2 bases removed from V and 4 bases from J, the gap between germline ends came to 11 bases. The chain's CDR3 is CASSYNQGGTEAFF. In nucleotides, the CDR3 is TGTGCCAGCAGTTACAACCAGGGAGGCACTGAAGCTTTCTTT.